The clone carrying this T cell receptor beta chain was recorded once. The antigen is not known. This sample was taken from a study of T cell responses to AZD1222 COVID-19 vaccine. Overall study context: Second doses that came at about 4 or about 12 weeks were put together. Overall study findings and caveats: Without day 14 samples, only post-peak T cell repertoires were studied. AZD1222 recipients seropositive at baseline numbered only six. Donors in the cohort were predominantly white British and more often female, and clonal diversity was possibly underestimated.

Using immunoSEQ multiplex PCR, the repertoire was profiled, and TCRdb retains in-frame clones only, with some absent. The sample yields 85,000 to 100,000 clones, approximately 86% seen once. The CDR3 has 13 residues. Trimming cost V 7 bases and J 8 bases; bases outside gene matches: 7. Looked up from germline, CDR1 is MNHEY and CDR2 is SVGAGI. This material consisted of peripheral blood, taken on day 0 of AZD1222 vaccination. The chain uses TRBV6-5 and TRBJ2-1; TRBD2 agrees at 8 bases. This receptor was taken from an adult in good health. Here the CDR3 reads CASTLGRVDEQFF. CDR3 DNA sequence: TGTGCCAGCACCCTCGGGAGGGTCGATGAGCAGTTCTTC.